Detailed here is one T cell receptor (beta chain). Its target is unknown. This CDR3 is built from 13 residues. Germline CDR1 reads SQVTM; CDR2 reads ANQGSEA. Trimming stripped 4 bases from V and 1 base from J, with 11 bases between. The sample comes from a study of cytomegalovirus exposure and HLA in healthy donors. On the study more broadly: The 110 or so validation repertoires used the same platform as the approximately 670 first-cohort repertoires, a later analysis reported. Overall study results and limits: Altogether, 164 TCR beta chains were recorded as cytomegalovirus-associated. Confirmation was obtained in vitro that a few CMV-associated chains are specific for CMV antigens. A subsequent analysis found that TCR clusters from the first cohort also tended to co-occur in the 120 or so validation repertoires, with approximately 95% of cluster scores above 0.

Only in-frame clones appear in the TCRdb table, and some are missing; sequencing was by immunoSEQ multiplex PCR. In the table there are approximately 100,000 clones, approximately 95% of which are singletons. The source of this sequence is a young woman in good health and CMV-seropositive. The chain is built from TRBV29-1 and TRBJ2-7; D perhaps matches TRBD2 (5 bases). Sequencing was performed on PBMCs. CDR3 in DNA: TGCAGCGTTGCTAATACTAGATCCTACGAGCAGTACTTC. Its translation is CSVANTRSYEQYF.